This TCR beta chain was retrieved from a study of beta chain features in type 1 diabetes. The CDR3 sequence is 15 residues long. Trimming removed 4 bases from V and 0 bases from J, with 13 bases in between. Germline CDR1 reads LNHDA; CDR2 reads SQIVND (reference sequence). Points from the study as a whole: TCRB CDR3s from Type 1 diabetes patients were moderately but significantly shorter in all four CD4+ subsets.

A note on this clone: What it binds is not known.

Isolation of CD4+ naive, central memory, regulatory and stem cell-like memory cells was achieved by sorting via CD45RO/CCR7/CD25/CD127/CD95/CD27. TCRB transcripts that were expressed got sequenced, as all of the isolated RNA had been reverse transcribed. The average read count of naive, central memory and regulatory T cell samples was about 3.57 million. The table came from immunoSEQ multiplex PCR; TCRdb's copy has only in-frame clones and leaves some out. The sample holds 450,000 to 550,000 clones, 25% to 35% seen once. The V call is TRBV19, the J call TRBJ2-7, with unresolved D. The sequence derives from a man aged 18-30 years in good health. Sequencing was done on a sample of naive CD4+ T cells from blood. The CDR3 loop is CASSSQDASSYEQYF. The CDR3 DNA follows: TGTGCCAGTAGTAGCCAGGACGCAAGCTCCTACGAGCAGTACTTC. Together with reference TRBV19 and TRBJ2-7, the CDR3 gives the full variable domain: DGGITQSPKYLFRKEGQNVTLSCEQNLNHDAMYWYRQDPGQGLRLIYYSQIVNDFQKGDIAEGYSVSREKKESFPLTVTSAQKNPTAFYLCASSSQDASSYEQYFGPGTRLTVT.